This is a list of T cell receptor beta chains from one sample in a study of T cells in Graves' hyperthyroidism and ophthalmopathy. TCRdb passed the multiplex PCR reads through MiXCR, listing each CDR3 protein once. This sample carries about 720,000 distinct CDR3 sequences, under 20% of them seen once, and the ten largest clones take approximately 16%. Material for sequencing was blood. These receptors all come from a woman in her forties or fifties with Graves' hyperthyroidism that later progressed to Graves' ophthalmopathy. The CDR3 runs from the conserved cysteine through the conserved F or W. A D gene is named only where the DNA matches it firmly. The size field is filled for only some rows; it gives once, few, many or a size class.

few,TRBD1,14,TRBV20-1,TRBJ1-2,TGCAGTGCTAGAGATTTACAGGGGACGGGTGGCTACACCTTC,CSARDLQGTGGYTF
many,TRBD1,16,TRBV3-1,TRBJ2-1,TGTGCCAGCAGCGAAAGGGACAGGGGATCCTACAATGAGCAGTTCTTC,CASSERDRGSYNEQFF
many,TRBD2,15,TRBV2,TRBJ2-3,TGTGCCAGCAGGAAAACTAGCGGGGAAGGAGATACGCAGTATTTT,CASRKTSGEGDTQYF
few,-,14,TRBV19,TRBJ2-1,TGTGCCAGTATCTCCACAGGGGGGGGCAATGAGCAGTTCTTC,CASISTGGGNEQFF
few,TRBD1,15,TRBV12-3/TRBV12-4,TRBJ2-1,TGTGCCAGCAGACCCGGGACAGCCTTCTACAATGAGCAGTTCTTC,CASRPGTAFYNEQFF
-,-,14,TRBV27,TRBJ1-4,TGTGCCAGCAGTCCACGGACGGTCCATGAAAAACTGTTTTTT,CASSPRTVHEKLFF
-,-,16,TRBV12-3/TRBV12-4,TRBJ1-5,TGTGCCAGCAGTTCCCCACGGGACATTTGGAATCAGCCCCAGCATTTT,CASSSPRDIWNQPQHF
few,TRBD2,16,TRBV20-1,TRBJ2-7,TGCAGTGCTAGTCCGGGGACTAGCGGGGGGCCCCGCGAGCAGTACTTC,CSASPGTSGGPREQYF
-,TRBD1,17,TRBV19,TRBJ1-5,TGTGCCAGTAGTCCTACCCCCGGGACAGGGCGATATCAGCCCCAGCATTTT,CASSPTPGTGRYQPQHF
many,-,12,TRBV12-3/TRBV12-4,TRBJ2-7,TGTGCCAGCACCCGCCCTGGGGGCGAGCAGTACTTC,CASTRPGGEQYF
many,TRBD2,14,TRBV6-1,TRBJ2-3,TGTGCCAGCGGGCTAGCGGGGGGCACAGATACGCAGTATTTT,CASGLAGGTDTQYF
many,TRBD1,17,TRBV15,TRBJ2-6,TGTGCCACCAGCAGTTCCAAGGACAGGTCAGGGGCCAACGTCCTGACTTTC,CATSSSKDRSGANVLTF
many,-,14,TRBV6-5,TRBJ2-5,TGTGCCAGCAGTTACGTGGGAGGAGGCGAGACCCAGTACTTC,CASSYVGGGETQYF
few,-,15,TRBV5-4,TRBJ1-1,TGTGCCAGCAGCGGGGGGACGGAGATGAACACTGAAGCTTTCTTT,CASSGGTEMNTEAFF
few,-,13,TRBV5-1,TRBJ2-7,TGCGCCAGCAGCTTTGGGGGCCTGGACGAGCAGTACTTC,CASSFGGLDEQYF
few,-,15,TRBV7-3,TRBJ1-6,TGTGCCAGCAGCTTAGGCGCAGGGATAGGTTCACCCCTCCACTTT,CASSLGAGIGSPLHF
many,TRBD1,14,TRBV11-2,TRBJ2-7,TGTGCCAGCAGCCCCCGAGGACAGGGCTACGAGCAGTACTTC,CASSPRGQGYEQYF
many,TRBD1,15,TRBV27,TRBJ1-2,TGTGCCAGCAGTTCCCGGGACAGGGGTAACTATGGCTACACCTTC,CASSSRDRGNYGYTF
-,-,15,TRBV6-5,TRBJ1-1,TGTGCCAGCAGTTATTCACCAGGGGTGGGAGATGAAGCTTTCTTT,CASSYSPGVGDEAFF
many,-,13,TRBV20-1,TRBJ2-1,TGCAGTGCTTGTGGAGACTCCTACAATGAGCAGTTCTTC,CSACGDSYNEQFF
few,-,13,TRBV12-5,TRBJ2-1,TGTGCTAGTGGTTTGAGGCAGTACAATGAGCAGTTCTTC,CASGLRQYNEQFF
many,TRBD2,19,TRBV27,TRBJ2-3,TGTGCCAGCAGTTTATCGGAAACTAGGATAGCGGGGGGGCTTGGTACGCAGTATTTT,CASSLSETRIAGGLGTQYF
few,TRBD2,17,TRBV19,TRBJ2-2,TGTGCCAGTAGTATCCTGCGGGGGGGCCGAACTACCGGGGAGCTGTTTTTT,CASSILRGGRTTGELFF
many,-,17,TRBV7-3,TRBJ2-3,TGTGCCAGCAGCTTAGACGCGGCCAGTTCTAGCACAGATACGCAGTATTTT,CASSLDAASSSTDTQYF
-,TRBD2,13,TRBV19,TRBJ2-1,TGTGCCAGTAGTATCGGGACTAGCGGGAGTCAGTTCTTC,CASSIGTSGSQFF
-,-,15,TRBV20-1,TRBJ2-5,TGCAGTGCTCCCACCCCAACAGACAGGCCAGAGACCCAGTACTTC,CSAPTPTDRPETQYF
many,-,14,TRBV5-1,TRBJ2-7,TGCGCCAGCAGTCTAGAGGGGGGGCGGTACGAGCAGTACTTC,CASSLEGGRYEQYF
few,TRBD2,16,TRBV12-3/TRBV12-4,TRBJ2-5,TGTGCCAGCAGTTTTGGGACTAGCGGGCCCCAAGAGACCCAGTACTTC,CASSFGTSGPQETQYF
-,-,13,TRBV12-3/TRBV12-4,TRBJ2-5,TGTGCCAGCAGTTTTGGAGCGGAAGAGACCCAGTACTTC,CASSFGAEETQYF
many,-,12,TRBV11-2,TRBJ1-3,TGTGCCAGCAGTCGCTCTGGAAACACCATATATTTT,CASSRSGNTIYF
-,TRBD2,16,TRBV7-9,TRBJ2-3,TGTGCCAGCCAACACGCCGGGACTACGAGCACAGATACGCAGTATTTT,CASQHAGTTSTDTQYF
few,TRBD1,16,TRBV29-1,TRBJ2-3,TGCAGCGTTATCTTTGACAGGGGAGTTCGCACAGATACGCAGTATTTT,CSVIFDRGVRTDTQYF
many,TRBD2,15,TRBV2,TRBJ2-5,TGTGCCAGCATCCGGCTAGCGGGGGGACAAGAGACCCAGTACTTC,CASIRLAGGQETQYF
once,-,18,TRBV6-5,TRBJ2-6,TGTGCCAGCAGTTACTTCCCCTTCAGGTCCCTCGGGGCCAACGTCCTGACTTTC,CASSYFPFRSLGANVLTF
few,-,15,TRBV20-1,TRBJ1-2,TGCAGTGCAAAGACAGCTCGCACGACTAACTATGGCTACACCTTC,CSAKTARTTNYGYTF
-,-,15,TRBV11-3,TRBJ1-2,TGTGCCAGCAGCTTATGCCGGCAGGGGTATAATGGCTACACCTTC,CASSLCRQGYNGYTF
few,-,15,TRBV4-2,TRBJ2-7,TGTGCCAGCAGCCAAGCCTCGCAGGCTCAGTACGAGCAGTACTTC,CASSQASQAQYEQYF
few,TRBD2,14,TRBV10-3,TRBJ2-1,TGTGCCATCATGACTAGCGGGGGTTACAATGAGCAGTTCTTC,CAIMTSGGYNEQFF
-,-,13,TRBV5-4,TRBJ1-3,TGTGCCAGCGAGTTCCGTGGGGGAAACACCATATATTTT,CASEFRGGNTIYF
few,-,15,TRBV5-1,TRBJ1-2,TGCGCCAGCAGCTTGGATACAGGGACTAACTATGGCTACACCTTC,CASSLDTGTNYGYTF
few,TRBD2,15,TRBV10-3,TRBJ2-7,TGTGCCATCAGTGGTACTAGCGGGGGCGCCTACGAGCAGTACTTC,CAISGTSGGAYEQYF
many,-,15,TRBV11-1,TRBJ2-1,TGTGCCAGCAGCCGACAGGCGGTATCCTACAATGAGCAGTTCTTC,CASSRQAVSYNEQFF
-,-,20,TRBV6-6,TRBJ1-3,TGTGCCAGCAGTTACTCGGGGCCCGCAAGATCGGGTCAATCTGGAAACACCATATATTTT,CASSYSGPARSGQSGNTIYF
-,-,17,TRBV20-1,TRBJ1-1,TGCAGTGCTAGAGACCCCGTAGCCGGGCAGTTGAACACTGAAGCTTTCTTT,CSARDPVAGQLNTEAFF
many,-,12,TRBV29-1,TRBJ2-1,TGCAGCGTTGATGTGGGGTACAATGAGCAGTTCTTC,CSVDVGYNEQFF
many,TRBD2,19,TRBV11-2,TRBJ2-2,TGTGCCAGCAGCTTAGTAATGGTAGCGGGGGGGCAGAACACCGGGGAGCTGTTTTTT,CASSLVMVAGGQNTGELFF
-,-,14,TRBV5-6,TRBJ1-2,TGTGCCAGCTTCTTAACGGTATCTAACTATGGCTACACCTTC,CASFLTVSNYGYTF
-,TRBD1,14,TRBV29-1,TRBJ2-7,TGCAGCGTTGAAAGAGGGACAGGCCCCTACGAGCAGTACTTC,CSVERGTGPYEQYF
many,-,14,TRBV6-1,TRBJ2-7,TGTGCCAGCAGTGGTGAAGACAGCTCCTACGAGCAGTACTTC,CASSGEDSSYEQYF
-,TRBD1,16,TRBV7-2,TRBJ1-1,TGTGCCAGCAGCTTATCAGGGGGCGCTGGTGACACTGAAGCTTTCTTT,CASSLSGGAGDTEAFF
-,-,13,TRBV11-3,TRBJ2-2,TGTGCCAGCGCTTCAGCGAACACCGGGGAGCTGTTTTTT,CASASANTGELFF
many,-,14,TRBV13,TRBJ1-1,TGTGCCAGCAGCAGAGGGTTCGAGGGCACTGAAGCTTTCTTT,CASSRGFEGTEAFF
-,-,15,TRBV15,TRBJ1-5,TGTGCCACCAGCGCCTACAGAGCCAGCAATCAGCCCCAGCATTTT,CATSAYRASNQPQHF
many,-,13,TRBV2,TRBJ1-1,TGTGCCAGCAGTGAGGAACCGAACACTGAAGCTTTCTTT,CASSEEPNTEAFF
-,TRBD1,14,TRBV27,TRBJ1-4,TGTGCCAGCAGCCATATGACAGGGAGCGAAAAACTGTTTTTT,CASSHMTGSEKLFF
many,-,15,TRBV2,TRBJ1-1,TGTGCCAGCAGCGCGAGGACACTCATGAACACTGAAGCTTTCTTT,CASSARTLMNTEAFF
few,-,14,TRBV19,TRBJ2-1,TGTGCCAGTAGTATGCTCCCATCCTACAATGAGCAGTTCTTC,CASSMLPSYNEQFF
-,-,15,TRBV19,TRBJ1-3,TGTGCCAGTAGTATACAGGCGGCCTCTGGAAACACCATATATTTT,CASSIQAASGNTIYF
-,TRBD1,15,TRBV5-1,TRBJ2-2,TGCGCCAGCAGCAAGACAGGGGGCCGCACCGGGGAGCTGTTTTTT,CASSKTGGRTGELFF